What follows is one TCR beta chain and its context. This specimen comes from a study of blood T cell repertoires in COVID-19. Clones were sequenced by immunoSEQ multiplex PCR, and TCRdb holds only the in-frame ones, with some missing. The profile shows 70,000 to 100,000 clones, roughly 86% of them singletons. The sequencing input was peripheral blood. This sequence originates from a man aged 50-60 years with active or convalescent COVID-19.

The CDR3 sequence is CASLPSGTGNTEAFF. CDR3 nucleotides: TGTGCCAGCCTCCCTTCCGGGACAGGGAACACTGAAGCTTTCTTT. This chain joins TRBV2 and TRBJ1-1, with 8 bases fitting TRBD1. V trimming: 8 bases; J trimming: 1 base; junction bases outside the gene matches: 9. The CDR3 totals 15 residues. Germline CDR1 SNHLY, CDR2 FYNNEI. The complete variable domain, with remaining parts taken from reference TRBV2 and TRBJ1-1, reads EPEVTQTPSHQVTQMGQEVILRCVPISNHLYFYWYRQILGQKVEFLVSFYNNEISEKSEIFDDQFSVERPDGSNFTLKIRSTKLEDSAMYFCASLPSGTGNTEAFFGQGTRLTVV.